This entry features one T cell receptor (beta chain) sequence. The antigen remains undetermined. The junction departs from germline at one end; a sequencing error may be responsible. The CDR3 covers 17 residues. The V gene's germline CDR1 is SEHNR and CDR2 FQNEAQ (reference sequence). Unique molecular identifiers were present on the cDNA, and a universal primer site came from template switching. TCRdb passed the 5' RACE reads through MiXCR, listing each CDR3 protein once. In the table there are hundreds of thousands of distinct CDR3 sequences, more than 9% of which are singletons. The sample belongs to a study of identical twins. Study-wide results and limits: Within monozygotic twins, out-of-frame TCR alpha sharing was underestimated by the models.

These data also featured in a second study, about yellow fever vaccine responses in identical twins.

V usage is TRBV7-9 and J usage is TRBJ2-2; tentative D call: TRBD2 (5 bases). Input material: PBMCs. This receptor was obtained from a young woman in good health. CDR3 DNA sequence: TGTGCCACCAGCGGCGGCCCTCGCAGTAGTCTGCCCGGGGAGCTGTTTTTT. Translation: CATSGGPRSSLPGELFF. The entire variable domain, with the rest obtained from reference TRBV7-9 and TRBJ2-2, is as follows: DTGVSQNPRHKITKRGQNVTFRCDPISEHNRLYWYRQTLGQGPEFLTYFQNEAQLEKSRLLSDRFSAERPKGSFSTLEIQRTEQGDSAMYLCATSGGPRSSLPGELFFGEGSRLTVL.